Shown below are 28 T cell receptor beta chains from a single sample sequenced in a study of vaccination effects on CD4 cells after COVID-19. For these receptors, no antigen is known. Once cultured for approximately ten days, the cells underwent separation to obtain CD4+ T cells. Sequencing was performed with immunoSEQ multiplex PCR; in TCRdb, only in-frame clones are kept and a portion is missing. The sample lists about 37,000 clones, 65% to 75% occurring once. Sequenced here: CD4+ T cells from PBMCs cultured without peptide, sampled before COVID-19 vaccination. The receptors derive from a human donor who received a COVID-19 vaccine.

The chain joins TRBV4-2 to TRBJ2-7, with 13 bases matching TRBD2. The CDR3 covers 17 residues. Trimming at V came to 0 bases and at J to 4 bases, leaving 6 bases not matched to a gene. CDR1 is LGHNA, CDR2 YNFKEQ, per germline. The DNA of the CDR3 is TGTGCCAGCAGCCAAGAAAGGACTAGCGGGAGCCCGTACGAGCAGTACTTC. Encoded protein: CASSQERTSGSPYEQYF.

The J gene is TRBJ2-2, the V gene TRBV28; the D gene is possibly TRBD2 (6 bases). CDR3 length: 17 amino acids. From germline, CDR1 is MDHEN and CDR2 SYDVKM. V gave up 1 base and J gave up 4 bases, with 16 bases separating them. The CDR3 here is CASSLSGQLAGTGELFF. CDR3 bases: TGTGCCAGCAGTTTATCGGGGCAACTAGCAGGCACCGGGGAGCTGTTTTTT.

The rearrangement joins TRBV27 to TRBJ2-7; 9 bases align to TRBD2. The CDR3 spans 16 residues. CDR1 and CDR2 (germline): MNHEY, SMNVEV (reference sequence). The trim removed 5 bases at V and 0 bases at J, leaving 8 bases unmatched. The CDR3 nucleotides read TGTGCCAGCAGTCTGGTAGCGGGAGCTCACTCCTACGAGCAGTACTTC. Translation gives CASSLVAGAHSYEQYF.

A few counts support this clone. V usage is TRBV5-1 and J usage is TRBJ2-7, with D unresolved. Germline CDR1 is SGHRS and CDR2 is YFSETQ. This CDR3 region has 14 residues. V was trimmed by 1 base and J by 7 bases, leaving 15 bases between them. CDR3 amino acids: CASSLSQPAREQYF. The CDR3 nucleotides are TGCGCCAGCAGCTTGTCCCAGCCGGCCCGGGAGCAGTACTTC.

V gene TRBV4-3 combines with J gene TRBJ1-2; D possibly corresponds to TRBD1 (5 bases). CDR3 length equals 15 residues. Germline V gene sequence: CDR1 LGHNA, CDR2 YSLEER. The ends were cut back, 0 bases at V and 4 bases at J, with 12 bases in the middle. CDR3 region: CASSQDLRGFYGYTF. CDR3 nucleotide sequence: TGCGCCAGCAGCCAAGATTTGCGGGGGTTCTATGGCTACACCTTC.

This chain connects TRBV5-1 to TRBJ2-2; maybe TRBD1 (5 bases). Trimming cost V 4 bases and J 2 bases, with 12 bases left between them. The CDR3 is 15 amino acids. Per the germline V gene, CDR1 is SGHRS and CDR2 is YFSETQ. CDR3 nucleotide sequence: TGCGCCAGCAGCCAAAGGACAACCAACACCGGGGAGCTGTTTTTT. It yields the protein CASSQRTTNTGELFF.

This chain links TRBV10-3 with TRBJ2-5, with TRBD1 matching 8 bases. The V gene's germline CDR1 is ENHRY and CDR2 SYGVKD. Losses at the gene ends were 0 bases for V and 3 bases for J; bases not matched to a gene: 0. This CDR3 spans 14 amino acids. As DNA, the CDR3 is TGTGCCATCAGTGAGTCGACAGGGGAAGAGACCCAGTACTTC. It yields the protein CAISESTGEETQYF.

This clone is labeled medium-sized (0.01 to 0.1%). V is TRBV30 and J is TRBJ2-7, with TRBD2 matching 14 bases. CDR1 is GTSNPN, CDR2 SVGIG, per germline (reference sequence). The V segment lost 4 bases and the J segment 4 bases; nucleotides outside the gene matches: 6. The CDR3 totals 15 residues. CDR3 region: CAWTHWTSGRYEQYF. CDR3 DNA: TGTGCCTGGACTCACTGGACTAGCGGGAGGTACGAGCAGTACTTC.

The rearrangement uses TRBV24-1 and TRBJ2-1; D may match TRBD1 or TRBD2 (5 bases each). CDR3 length: 11 residues. Trimming pared 5 bases from V and 11 bases from J, leaving 9 bases between. The germline V gene encodes CDR1 KGHDR and CDR2 SFDVKD. The CDR3 region has the DNA TGTGCCACCAGTGTGGGGGACCAGCAGTTCTTC. It encodes CATSVGDQQFF.

In regard to this clone: Because it lacks the conserved phenylalanine or tryptophan at the end, this CDR3 is likely a read error. Because the CDR3's place on the DNA is in doubt, the DNA is left out and the CDR3 is given as listed by TCRdb. The genes are TRBV27 and TRBJ2-3; the table's D call, TRBD1, has no DNA check behind it. The CDR3 is 12 residues long, ends included. Germline lookup yields CDR1 MNHEY and CDR2 SMNVEV (reference sequence). This chain's CDR3 is CASAHGQGHLTY.

This clone occurred a few times. The chain links TRBV5-1 to TRBJ2-2; the D gene is possibly TRBD1 (5 bases). V lost 2 bases to trimming and J lost 6 bases, with 11 bases between them. The germline V gene encodes CDR1 SGHRS and CDR2 YFSETQ. This CDR3 region has 14 residues. The CDR3 is CASSFEVGAGELFF. CDR3 nucleotides: TGCGCCAGCAGCTTCGAGGTAGGGGCCGGGGAGCTGTTTTTT.

CDR3 protein: CASSLLPPSGSVYEQYF. CDR3 sequence (DNA): TGTGCCAGCAGTTTATTACCCCCTAGCGGGAGTGTATACGAGCAGTACTTC. The chain uses TRBV27 and TRBJ2-7, with 10 bases identical to TRBD2. In germline, CDR1 is MNHEY, CDR2 SMNVEV (reference sequence). The CDR3 has 17 residues. Trimming at V came to 1 base and at J to 4 bases, leaving 10 bases not matched to a gene.

There are a few counts of this clone. The chain employs TRBV6-2 or TRBV6-3 and TRBJ2-7; 9 bases match TRBD1. With V trimmed by 5 bases and J by 4 bases, 18 bases remained unmatched. In germline, CDR1 is MNHEY, CDR2 SVGEGT. CDR3 length: 18 residues. CDR3 bases: TGTGCCAGCAGTCCCAACCGGCGCCGGGACAGGGTGAGGTACGAGCAGTACTTC. Translation: CASSPNRRRDRVRYEQYF.

This clone came up a few times. This chain links TRBV11-2 with TRBJ1-6; no clear D. CDR3 length equals 15 residues. The V gene's germline CDR1 is SGHAT and CDR2 FQNNGV. V was pared by 3 bases and J by 6 bases, with 12 bases between. The CDR3 loop is CASSFDPSPNSPLHF. CDR3 in DNA: TGTGCCAGCAGCTTTGACCCATCCCCTAATTCACCCCTCCACTTT. Full variable domain (missing parts from reference TRBV11-2 and TRBJ1-6): EAGVAQSPRYKIIEKRQSVAFWCNPISGHATLYWYQQILGQGPKLLIQFQNNGVVDDSQLPKDRFSAERLKGVDSTLKIQPAKLEDSAVYLCASSFDPSPNSPLHFGNGTRLTVT.

The chain uses TRBV7-3 and TRBJ2-2; TRBD2 agrees at 9 bases. This CDR3 comprises 16 residues. Trimming removed 8 bases from V and 3 bases from J; junction bases left unmatched: 10. Germline CDR1 reads SGHTA; CDR2 reads FQGTGA. For the CDR3, the DNA is TGTGCCAGCGGATATAGGCGGGGGGGCGACACCGGGGAGCTGTTTTTT. Its translation is CASGYRRGGDTGELFF. Full variable domain (missing parts from reference TRBV7-3 and TRBJ2-2): GAGVSQTPSNKVTEKGKYVELRCDPISGHTALYWYRQSLGQGPEFLIYFQGTGAADDSGLPNDRFFAVRPEGSVSTLKIQRTERGDSAVYLCASGYRRGGDTGELFFGEGSRLTVL.

V is TRBV18 and J is TRBJ2-3, with D perhaps TRBD2 (6 bases). The CDR3 consists of 17 residues. Germline V CDR1 and CDR2: KGHSH, LQKENI. V dropped 3 bases and J dropped 5 bases, with 21 bases sitting between them. This CDR3 reads CASSPHRSGRGGDTQYF. As DNA, the CDR3 is TGTGCCAGCTCACCCCACCGAAGTGGGCGGGGTGGAGATACGCAGTATTTT.

The chain has TRBV7-9 and TRBJ1-2; TRBD1 might be the D (5 bases). Per germline, CDR1 SEHNR and CDR2 FQNEAQ (reference sequence). V lost 0 bases and J lost 7, with 12 bases in between. The CDR3 spans 14 residues. The CDR3 spells CASSLASGTPGYTF. The DNA of the CDR3 is TGTGCCAGCAGCTTAGCGTCCGGGACCCCTGGCTACACCTTC.

CDR3 protein: CASSYQITPTEAFF. CDR3 in DNA: TGTGCCAGCAGCTACCAAATTACACCGACTGAAGCTTTCTTT. V gene TRBV7-2 combines with J gene TRBJ1-1; no firm D call. The germline V and J ends were trimmed by 4 bases and 5 bases, with 14 bases remaining between them. In germline, CDR1 is SGHTA, CDR2 FQGNSA. The CDR3 is made up of 14 amino acids.

This clone was seen only a few times. The chain recombines TRBV7-8 with TRBJ1-6; D unresolved. This CDR3 has 15 amino acids. Trimming removed 1 base at V and 0 bases at J, with 4 bases between. CDR1 is SGHVS and CDR2 is FQNEAQ in the germline V gene. CDR3 loop: CASSLDSSYNSPLHF. The CDR3 DNA reads TGTGCCAGCAGCTTAGACAGCTCCTATAATTCACCCCTCCACTTT.

The chain uses TRBV4-3 and TRBJ2-6, with 8 positions matching TRBD1. This CDR3 comprises 17 residues. V shed 1 base and J 2 bases; nucleotides not matched to a gene: 4. The V gene's germline CDR1 is LGHNA and CDR2 YSLEER. CDR3 region: CASSQGTGSAGANVLTF. As DNA, the CDR3 is TGCGCCAGCAGCCAAGGGACAGGGTCGGCTGGGGCCAACGTCCTGACTTTC.

The genes are TRBV4-1 and TRBJ2-1; 7 bases align to TRBD2. Trimming took 5 bases from V and 2 from J; bases not matched to a gene: 9. Germline V gives CDR1 MGHRA, CDR2 YSYEKL. This CDR3 has 16 amino acids. As DNA, the CDR3 is TGCGCCAGCAGCGCGCAATCTGGGGGGGCCTACAATGAGCAGTTCTTC. It translates to CASSAQSGGAYNEQFF.

CDR3 sequence: CASSQEREPQETQYF. Here the CDR3 DNA reads TGTGCCAGCAGCCAAGAGCGCGAGCCCCAAGAGACCCAGTACTTC. V is TRBV4-2 and J is TRBJ2-5; D not certain. Trimming left V 0 bases short and J 1 base short, with 9 bases between. The CDR3 contains 15 residues. CDR1 is LGHNA and CDR2 is YNFKEQ in the germline V gene.

The V and J genes are TRBV30 and TRBJ1-3; perhaps TRBD1 as D (6 bases). Germline values: CDR1 GTSNPN, CDR2 SVGIG (reference sequence). The CDR3 is made up of 15 amino acids. V lost 4 bases to trimming and J lost 11 bases, with 24 bases between them. The chain's CDR3 is CAWNPQGFLRGAIYF. The CDR3 nucleotides are TGTGCCTGGAACCCCCAGGGGTTCTTGCGGGGCGCCATATATTTT.

The chain combines TRBV19 with TRBJ2-7, with D perhaps TRBD1 (6 bases). V lost 1 base and J lost 7, with 20 bases in between. Germline V gene data show CDR1 as LNHDA and CDR2 as SQIVND (reference sequence). This CDR3 region has 16 residues. The CDR3 sequence: CASSIGPWTDPTEQYF. In DNA form, the CDR3 reads TGTGCCAGTAGTATAGGACCCTGGACAGATCCTACGGAGCAGTACTTC.

The chain uses TRBV19 and TRBJ2-1, with TRBD1 matching 8 bases. Germline lookup yields CDR1 LNHDA and CDR2 SQIVND (reference sequence). The CDR3 runs to 15 residues. V trimming: 3 bases; J trimming: 5 bases; junction bases outside the gene matches: 6. The chain's CDR3 is CASSIRQGSHNEQFF. The CDR3 DNA sequence: TGTGCCAGTAGTATTCGACAGGGGAGCCACAATGAGCAGTTCTTC.

The chain couples TRBV11-2 to TRBJ2-7; D is perhaps TRBD2 (6 bases). The CDR3 is 13 amino acids. Germline V lookup: CDR1 SGHAT, CDR2 FQNNGV. V lost 0 bases, J lost 6 bases, and 9 bases lay in between. The CDR3 reads CASSLEAGGEQYF. The CDR3 DNA reads TGTGCCAGCAGCTTAGAGGCCGGGGGCGAGCAGTACTTC.

This clone has a handful of counts. The chain recombines TRBV7-2 with TRBJ1-2; 7 nucleotides agree with TRBD1. The V and J ends lost 1 base and 4 bases, in that order; junction bases with no gene match: 6. Germline V gives CDR1 SGHTA, CDR2 FQGNSA. The CDR3 consists of 15 residues. The CDR3 coding sequence is TGTGCCAGCAGCTTAGAGGGCAGGGGGAGCTATGGCTACACCTTC. Amino acid sequence: CASSLEGRGSYGYTF.

CDR3 sequence: CASSLLIGSEAFF. CDR3 bases: TGTGCCAGCAGTTTACTAATCGGTTCAGAAGCTTTCTTT. This chain links TRBV12-3 or TRBV12-4 with TRBJ1-1; D unclear. V was cut by 2 bases and J by 8 bases, with 12 bases left in between. This CDR3 comprises 13 residues.